The clone carrying this TCR beta chain has a handful of counts. V was pared by 5 bases and J by 5 bases, with 8 bases between. Germline CDR1 reads SGHRS; CDR2 reads YFSETQ. The length of the CDR3 is 13 residues. These data are taken from a study of T-cell memory formation after mild COVID-19. Study in general: In these data, TCR clusters were largely donor specific.

Using its own MiXCR run on the 5' RACE reads, TCRdb lists one record per CDR3 protein. The sample holds 450,000 to 700,000 distinct CDR3 sequences, more than 15% seen once. This clonotype was obtained from an adult woman who had mild COVID-19 (a few samples of this study predate the infection). Cell type and time point are not known. Sequenced input: PBMCs or a T cell subset sorted from them (not recorded which). This sequence joins TRBV5-1 and TRBJ2-6, with unresolved D. The CDR3 loop reads CASRPGRANVLTF. The CDR3 DNA sequence: TGCGCCAGCAGACCCGGTAGGGCCAACGTCCTGACTTTC.